This entry is about one T cell receptor beta chain. These data come from a study of blood T cell repertoires in COVID-19. Study-wide background: Sites in the United States, Italy and Spain provided acute and convalescent COVID-19 samples.

The germline CDR1 and CDR2 sequences are SGHNT and YENEEA. The CDR3 runs to 13 residues. V lost 4 bases, J lost 3 bases, and 9 bases lay in between. As processed by the authors: The assay estimated nucleated cells by amplifying reference gene primers. Sequencing was performed with immunoSEQ multiplex PCR; in TCRdb, only in-frame clones are kept and a portion is missing. The V and J calls and clone size come from that table; D and trimming were worked out from the DNA. The sample carries around 160,000 clones, roughly 86% recorded once. Sample: peripheral blood. J is TRBJ2-5 and V is TRBV11-3, with D possibly being TRBD1 (6 bases). The sequence came from a young man with acute or convalescent COVID-19. CDR3 sequence: CASSSTGKETQYF. For the CDR3, the DNA is TGTGCCAGCAGCTCTACAGGGAAAGAGACCCAGTACTTC.